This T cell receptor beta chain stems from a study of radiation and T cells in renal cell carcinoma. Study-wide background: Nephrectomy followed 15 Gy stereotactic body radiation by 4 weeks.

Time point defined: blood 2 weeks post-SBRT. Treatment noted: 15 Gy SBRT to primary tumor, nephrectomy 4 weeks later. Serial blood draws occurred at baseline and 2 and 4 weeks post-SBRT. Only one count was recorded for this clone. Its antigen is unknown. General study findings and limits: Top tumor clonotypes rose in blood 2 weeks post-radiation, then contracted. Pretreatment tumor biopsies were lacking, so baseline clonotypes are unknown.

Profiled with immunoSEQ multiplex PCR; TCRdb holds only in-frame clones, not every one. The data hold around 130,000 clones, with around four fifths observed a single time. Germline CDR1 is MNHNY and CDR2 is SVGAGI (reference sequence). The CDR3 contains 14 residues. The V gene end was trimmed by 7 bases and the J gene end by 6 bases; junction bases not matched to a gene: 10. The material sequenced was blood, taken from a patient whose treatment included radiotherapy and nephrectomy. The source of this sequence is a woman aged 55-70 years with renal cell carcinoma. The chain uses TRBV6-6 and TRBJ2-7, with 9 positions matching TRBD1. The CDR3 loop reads CASTYGGTGFEQYF. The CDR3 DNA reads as TGTGCCAGCACCTACGGGGGGACAGGGTTCGAGCAGTACTTC.